The 15 T cell receptor beta chains below all came from one sample that was sequenced in a study of chemoradiotherapy in HPV16-positive cancers. The data were produced by immunoSEQ multiplex PCR, yet TCRdb's version contains in-frame clones alone and is incomplete. The sample shows about 380 clones, roughly four fifths of them seen only once. Sequencing used tumor tissue, obtained from a patient who underwent chemoradiotherapy. The receptors derive from a human donor with HPV-associated anogenital cancer.

CDR3 residues: CASSFRVRNEQYF. The CDR3 DNA sequence: TGTGCCAGCAGCTTCAGGGTTCGAAACGAGCAGTACTTC. The chain employs TRBV5-6 and TRBJ2-7; D is possibly TRBD1 (5 bases). V was pared by 2 bases and J by 5 bases, with 11 bases between. The CDR3 extends over 13 amino acids. From germline, CDR1 is SGHDT and CDR2 YYEEEE.

The CDR3 nucleotides read TGTGCCAGCAGCTCCCCTTGGCCAGGGGGGAGCAATGAGCAGTTCTTC. Translated, it gives CASSSPWPGGSNEQFF. The rearrangement links TRBV5-4 to TRBJ2-1, with D possibly being TRBD1 (7 bases). Germline V gene sequence: CDR1 SGHNT, CDR2 YYREEE (reference sequence). This CDR3 region has 16 residues. The ends were cut back, 3 bases at V and 6 bases at J, with 19 bases in the middle.

V is TRBV11-2 and J is TRBJ2-4; D gene ambiguous. CDR1 and CDR2 from the germline V gene are SGHAT and FQNNGV. V was pared by 4 bases and J by 6 bases, with 4 bases between. There are 11 residues in the CDR3. CDR3 sequence (DNA): TGTGCCAGCAGCTGGGGAAACATTCAGTACTTC. Its protein product is CASSWGNIQYF.

The chain recombines TRBV7-2 with TRBJ1-5; 7 bases are shared with TRBD1. The junction had 7 bases not matched to a gene; V was cut back by 5 bases and J by 3 bases. CDR1 and CDR2 (germline): SGHTA, FQGNSA. The CDR3 has 15 amino acids. CDR3 residues: CASSPGQPYNQPQHF. The CDR3 nucleotides are TGTGCCAGCAGCCCGGGACAGCCATACAATCAGCCCCAGCATTTT. The full variable domain, its missing parts supplied by reference TRBV7-2 and TRBJ1-5, is GAGVSQSPSNKVTEKGKDVELRCDPISGHTALYWYRQSLGQGLEFLIYFQGNSAPDKSGLPSDRFSAERTGGSVSTLTIQRTQQEDSAVYLCASSPGQPYNQPQHFGDGTRLSIL.

CDR3 in amino acids: CASSVQQTTNEKLFF. The CDR3 coding sequence is TGTGCCAGCAGTGTCCAACAGACTACTAATGAAAAACTGTTTTTT. This sequence joins TRBV2 and TRBJ1-4, with D hard to call. Germline V gene data show CDR1 as SNHLY and CDR2 as FYNNEI. Trimming took off 4 bases at V and 2 bases at J, with 11 bases between the two ends. This CDR3 comprises 15 residues.

The genes are TRBV30 and TRBJ1-2; 9 bases are a match to TRBD1. Germline trimming cut 5 bases from V and 3 bases from J; bases unmatched to any gene: 1. This CDR3 is 12 amino acids long. The germline CDR1 and CDR2 sequences are GTSNPN and SVGIG (reference sequence). The CDR3 bases are TGTGCCTGGGGGGACAGGGACTATGGCTACACCTTC. It codes for CAWGDRDYGYTF. Drawing the rest from reference TRBV30 and TRBJ1-2, the complete variable domain is SQTIHQWPATLVQPVGSPLSLECTVEGTSNPNLYWYRQAAGRGLQLLFYSVGIGQISSEVPQNLSASRPQDRQFILSSKKLLLSDSGFYLCAWGDRDYGYTFGSGTRLTVV.

The rearrangement joins TRBV27 to TRBJ2-7; D not certain. Trimming shortened V by 1 base and J by 5 bases, and 18 bases separated the two germline ends. Germline-derived CDR1 and CDR2 are MNHEY and SMNVEV (reference sequence). The CDR3 has 16 amino acids. The CDR3 coding sequence is TGTGCCAGCAGTTTATGGGTACCGGAACCCCCCAACGAGCAGTACTTC. The encoded protein is CASSLWVPEPPNEQYF.

The chain is built from TRBV4-3 and TRBJ1-2; 9 nucleotides line up with TRBD1. The CDR3 has 15 amino acids. Per the germline V gene, CDR1 is LGHNA and CDR2 is YSLEER. With V trimmed by 1 base and J by 7 bases, 7 bases remained unmatched. The CDR3 region has the DNA TGCGCCAGCAGCCAAGTGGGTGGGACAGGGAGTGGCTACACCTTC. This codes for CASSQVGGTGSGYTF.

This rearrangement joins TRBV4-3 to TRBJ2-7; D not certain. Trimming removed 0 bases at V and 5 bases at J, with 5 bases between. CDR3 length equals 12 residues. The germline gives CDR1 LGHNA, CDR2 YSLEER. The CDR3 protein is CASSQDFNEQYF. The DNA of the CDR3 is TGCGCCAGCAGCCAAGACTTCAACGAGCAGTACTTC.

The chain recombines TRBV9 with TRBJ2-2; TRBD2 matches at 9 bases. This CDR3 has 16 residues. Losses at the gene ends were 0 bases for V and 5 bases for J; bases not matched to a gene: 5. Germline V CDR1 and CDR2: SGDLS, YYNGEE. The CDR3 reads CASSVGAGGRTGELFF. CDR3 bases: TGTGCCAGCAGCGTAGGAGCGGGAGGTCGAACCGGGGAGCTGTTTTTT. Full variable domain (rest looked up from reference TRBV9 and TRBJ2-2): DSGVTQTPKHLITATGQRVTLRCSPRSGDLSVYWYQQSLDQGLQFLIQYYNGEERAKGNILERFSAQQFPDLHSELNLSSLELGDSALYFCASSVGAGGRTGELFFGEGSRLTVL.

This chain links TRBV6-4 with TRBJ2-6; D unclear. Germline loops: CDR1 MRHNA, CDR2 SNTAGT. This CDR3 is 14 amino acids long. The V end lost 2 bases, the J end lost 2 bases, and 4 bases lay between the germline ends. The CDR3 sequence: CASSDRAGANVLTF. In nucleotides, the CDR3 is TGTGCCAGCAGTGACAGAGCTGGGGCCAACGTCCTGACTTTC.

The chain links TRBV5-1 to TRBJ2-5, with D possibly matching TRBD1 (6 bases). The tail of the sequence fits TRBJ2-7 better, so the J call may be wrong. This CDR3 comprises 13 residues. Per the germline V gene, CDR1 is SGHRS and CDR2 is YFSETQ. The CDR3 region is CASSLDDRYEQYF. The CDR3, as DNA: TGCGCCAGCAGCTTGGACGACAGGTACGAGCAGTACTTC.

The chain employs TRBV4-2 and TRBJ2-7; TRBD1 or TRBD2 may be the D gene (5 bases each). V was cut by 1 base and J by 6 bases, with 7 bases left in between. The CDR3 is 12 amino acids. Germline-derived CDR1 and CDR2 are LGHNA and YNFKEQ. The CDR3 sequence: CASSQAGGEQYF. In DNA form, the CDR3 reads TGTGCCAGCAGCCAAGCTGGGGGCGAGCAGTACTTC.

As regards this clone: Germline is not matched at one junction end, which may reflect a read error. The rearrangement uses TRBV5-1 and TRBJ2-7, with D tentatively TRBD2 (5 bases). Germline CDR1 is SGHRS and CDR2 is YFSETQ. The CDR3 consists of 13 residues. CDR3 protein: CASSLTVTGERYF. In DNA, the CDR3 is TGCGCCAGCAGCTTGACAGTTACCGGGGAGCGGTACTTC.

The chain employs TRBV10-3 and TRBJ2-7; the match to TRBD2 covers 7 bases. The V segment lost 8 bases and the J segment 0 bases; nucleotides outside the gene matches: 10. Germline V gene sequence: CDR1 ENHRY, CDR2 SYGVKD. The CDR3 spans 15 residues. Written as DNA, the CDR3 is TGTGCCATCCGCGGGCGCGGGGGTTACTCCTACGAGCAGTACTTC. Protein product: CAIRGRGGYSYEQYF.